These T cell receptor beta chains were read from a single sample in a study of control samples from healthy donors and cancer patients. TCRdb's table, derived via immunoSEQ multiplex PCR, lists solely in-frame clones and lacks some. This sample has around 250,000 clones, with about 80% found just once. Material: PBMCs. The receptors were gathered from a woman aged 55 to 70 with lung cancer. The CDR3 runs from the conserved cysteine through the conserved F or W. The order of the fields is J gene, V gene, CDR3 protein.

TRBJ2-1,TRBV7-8,CASSPNRAGGSYNEQFF
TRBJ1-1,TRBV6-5,CASSSRPRSSTEAFF
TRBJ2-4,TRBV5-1,CASSYRSPSDKNIQYF
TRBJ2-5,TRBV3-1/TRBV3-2,CASSQVDRGETQYF
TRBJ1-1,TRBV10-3,CAISEGDRVAEAFF
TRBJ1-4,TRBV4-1,CASSPPGQLNEKLFF
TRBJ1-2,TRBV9,CASSLVGTRGYTF
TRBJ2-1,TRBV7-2,CASSLLADYSEQFF
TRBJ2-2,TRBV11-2,CASSPRLADTGELFF
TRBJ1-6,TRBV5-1,CASGTGDSPLHF
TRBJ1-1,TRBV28,CASRSLEVGYTEAFF
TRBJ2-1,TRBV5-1,CASSLWTDIYNEQFF
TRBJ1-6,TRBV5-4,CASSLSGPHSPLHF
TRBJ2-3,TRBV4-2,CASSQVGTASTDTQYF
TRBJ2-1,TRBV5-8,CASSLLAGLIYNEQFF
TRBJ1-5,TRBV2,CASSRHDSNQPQHF
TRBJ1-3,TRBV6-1,CASSEDRGFGNTIYF
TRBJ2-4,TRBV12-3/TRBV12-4,CASSFPGDIQYF
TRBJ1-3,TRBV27,CASGSWGLNGNTIYF
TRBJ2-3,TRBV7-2,CASSFGGTDTQYF
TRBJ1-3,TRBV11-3,CASSTGSGNTIYF
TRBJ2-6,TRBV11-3,CASSLPGTGVLTF
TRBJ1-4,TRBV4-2,CASSQEGREKLFF
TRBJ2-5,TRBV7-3,CASRADQYQETQYF
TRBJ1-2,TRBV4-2,CASSQDLQDNYGYTF
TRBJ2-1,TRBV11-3,CASSLAPGLAGNEQFF
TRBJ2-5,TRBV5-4,CASSPKGGAEETQYF
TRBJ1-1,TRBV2,CASSVGRGDTEAFF
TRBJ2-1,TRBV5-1,CASSQGQELYNEQFF
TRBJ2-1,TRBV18,CASSKGLAGGLSYNEQFF
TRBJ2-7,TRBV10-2,CASRGSVNRGEQYF
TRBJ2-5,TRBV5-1,CASRERYSQETQYF
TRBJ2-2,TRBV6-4,CASRKESFTGELFF
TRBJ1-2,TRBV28,CASSLRGTPGAGYTF
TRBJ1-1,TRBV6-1,CASSEAPPGTEAFF
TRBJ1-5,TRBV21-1,CASIKESGPPGGNQPQHF
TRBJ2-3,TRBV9,CASSRTSGRVAVDTQYF
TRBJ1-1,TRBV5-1,CASSLASMAEAFF
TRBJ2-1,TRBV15,CATSNLAGVGNEQFF